The rows below give T cell receptor beta chains drawn from one sample of a study of OX40 agonist ivuxolimab in advanced cancers. Using immunoSEQ multiplex PCR, the repertoire was profiled, and TCRdb retains in-frame clones only, with some absent. The sample has 60,000 to 70,000 clones; about 85% are singletons. The specimen was CD4+ or CD8+ T cells sorted from blood, collected in a trial of the OX40 agonist ivuxolimab. These receptors were obtained from an adult with an advanced solid tumor such as melanoma, head and neck, liver or kidney cancer. The CDR3 runs from the conserved cysteine through the conserved F or W. D genes are given only for firm matches. Part of the rows lack a size; the others show once, few, many or a class for expanded clones.

d_gene	abundance	j_gene	v_gene	CDR3nt	CDR3aa
NA	NA	TRBJ2-3	TRBV9	TGTGCCAGCAGCGTACGCGGACGGAGCCTTGATACAGATACGCAGTATTTT	CASSVRGRSLDTDTQYF
NA	NA	TRBJ2-7	TRBV28	TGTGCCAGCAGTTTATCAGGGCCGCAGTACGAGCAGTACTTC	CASSLSGPQYEQYF
NA	NA	TRBJ1-1	TRBV7-7	TGTGCTAGCAGCCAAGACAGGAACACTGAAGCTTTCTTT	CASSQDRNTEAFF
NA	few	TRBJ2-1	TRBV7-3	TGTGCCAGCAGCTTAACGCTACAGGGTGAGCAGTTCTTC	CASSLTLQGEQFF
NA	few	TRBJ1-6	TRBV6-5	TGTGCCAGCAGTTACGTGACGCCGGGTTCACCCCTCCACTTT	CASSYVTPGSPLHF
NA	NA	TRBJ2-1	TRBV9	TGTGCCAGCAGCGTAGGAGATGAGCAGTTCTTC	CASSVGDEQFF
NA	NA	TRBJ2-1	TRBV2	TGTGCCAGCCAGACTCCCAGGGTTTCGGAGCAGTTCTTC	CASQTPRVSEQFF
NA	few	TRBJ2-3	TRBV28	TGTGCCAGCAGTTCCCATCGGCAGGCCTCCAACTCTTATACGCAGTATTTT	CASSSHRQASNSYTQYF
NA	NA	TRBJ1-2	TRBV30	TGTGCCTGGAGTGTGGGCAGGGGCTATGGCTACACCTTC	CAWSVGRGYGYTF
TRBD1	NA	TRBJ1-2	TRBV4-1	TGCGCCAGCAGCCAGGGACAGGGGGCGGGATCTGGCTACACCTTC	CASSQGQGAGSGYTF
NA	NA	TRBJ2-1	TRBV18	TGTGCCAGCTCACCCGTAGCGGCCAGCGGTGATGAGCAGTTCTTC	CASSPVAASGDEQFF
NA	NA	TRBJ2-2	TRBV25-1	TGTGCCAGCAGTGTTTTCCGGGCCGGGGAGCTGTTTTTT	CASSVFRAGELFF
NA	NA	TRBJ1-1	TRBV7-2	TGTGCCAGCAGCTTCGGCCGAAACACTGAAGCTTTCTTT	CASSFGRNTEAFF
NA	once	TRBJ2-7	TRBV11-2	TGTGCCAGCAGCTTAGAGCCCTCCTCCTACGAGCAGTACTTC	CASSLEPSSYEQYF
TRBD1	NA	TRBJ2-7	TRBV30	TGTGCCTGGACAGGGGGACCGAACGAGCAGTACTTC	CAWTGGPNEQYF
NA	few	TRBJ1-1	TRBV6-5	TGTGCCAGCAGTTACGAGAGTAGGACTGAAGCTTTCTTT	CASSYESRTEAFF
NA	NA	TRBJ1-1	TRBV5-4	TGTGCCAGCAGCCCGGCGCTTAGTGCGCGGGGTACTGAAGCTTTCTTT	CASSPALSARGTEAFF